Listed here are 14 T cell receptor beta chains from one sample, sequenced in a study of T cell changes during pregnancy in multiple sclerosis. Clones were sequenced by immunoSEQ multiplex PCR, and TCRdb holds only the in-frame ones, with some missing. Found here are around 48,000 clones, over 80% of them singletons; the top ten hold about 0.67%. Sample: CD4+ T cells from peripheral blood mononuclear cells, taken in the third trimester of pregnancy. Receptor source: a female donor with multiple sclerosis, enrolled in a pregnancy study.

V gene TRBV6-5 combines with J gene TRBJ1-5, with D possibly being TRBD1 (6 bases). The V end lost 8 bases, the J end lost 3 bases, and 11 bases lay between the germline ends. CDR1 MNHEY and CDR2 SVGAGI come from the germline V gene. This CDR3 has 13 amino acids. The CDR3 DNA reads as TGTGCCAGCCAGACAGGAGACAATCAGCCCCAGCATTTT. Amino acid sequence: CASQTGDNQPQHF.

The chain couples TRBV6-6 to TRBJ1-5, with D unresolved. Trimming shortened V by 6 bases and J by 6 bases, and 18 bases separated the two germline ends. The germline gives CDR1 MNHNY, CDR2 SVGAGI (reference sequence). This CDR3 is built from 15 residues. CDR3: CASSPEGLTPQPQHF. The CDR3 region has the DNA TGTGCCAGCAGCCCCGAGGGCCTAACCCCTCAGCCCCAGCATTTT.

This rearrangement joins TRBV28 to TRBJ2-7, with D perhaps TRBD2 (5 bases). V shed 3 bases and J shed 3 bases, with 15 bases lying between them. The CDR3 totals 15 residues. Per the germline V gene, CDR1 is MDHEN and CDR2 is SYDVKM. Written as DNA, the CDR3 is TGTGCCAGCAGTTTTTCAACGGGGTCTTACTACGAGCAGTACTTC. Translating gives CASSFSTGSYYEQYF.

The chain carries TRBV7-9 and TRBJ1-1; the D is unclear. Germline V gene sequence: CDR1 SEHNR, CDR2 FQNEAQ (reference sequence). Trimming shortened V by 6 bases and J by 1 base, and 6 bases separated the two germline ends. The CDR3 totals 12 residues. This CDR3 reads CASRQKNTEAFF. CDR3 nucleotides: TGTGCCAGCAGACAGAAGAACACTGAAGCTTTCTTT.

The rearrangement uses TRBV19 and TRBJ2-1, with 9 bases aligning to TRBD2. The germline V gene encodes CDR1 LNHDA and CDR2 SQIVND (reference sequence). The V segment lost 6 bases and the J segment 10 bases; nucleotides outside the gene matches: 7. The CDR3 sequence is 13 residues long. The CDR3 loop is CASRRAGGGEQFF. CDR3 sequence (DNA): TGTGCCAGTAGACGAGCGGGAGGAGGCGAGCAGTTCTTC.

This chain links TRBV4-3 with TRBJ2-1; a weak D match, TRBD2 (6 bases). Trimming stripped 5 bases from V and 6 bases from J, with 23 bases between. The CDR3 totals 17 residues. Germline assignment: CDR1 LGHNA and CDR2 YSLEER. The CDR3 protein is CASSGSVGLAAFNEQFF. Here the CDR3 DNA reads TGCGCCAGCAGCGGATCCGTAGGATTAGCGGCATTCAATGAGCAGTTCTTC.

The CDR3 coding sequence is TGTGCCAGCAGTTTTGGAGGGAGTGGAAACACCATATATTTT. Translating gives CASSFGGSGNTIYF. The genes are TRBV6-6 and TRBJ1-3; D gene uncertain. Germline CDR1 is MNHNY and CDR2 is SVGAGI (reference sequence). This CDR3 is built from 14 residues. Between the trimmed V and J ends, which lost 4 bases and 3 bases, there was a span of 10 bases.

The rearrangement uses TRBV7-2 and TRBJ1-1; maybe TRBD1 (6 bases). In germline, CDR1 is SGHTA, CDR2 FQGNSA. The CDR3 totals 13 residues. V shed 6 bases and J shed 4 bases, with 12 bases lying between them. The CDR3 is CASRVKGGTEAFF. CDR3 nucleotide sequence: TGTGCCAGCAGGGTAAAAGGGGGCACTGAAGCTTTCTTT.

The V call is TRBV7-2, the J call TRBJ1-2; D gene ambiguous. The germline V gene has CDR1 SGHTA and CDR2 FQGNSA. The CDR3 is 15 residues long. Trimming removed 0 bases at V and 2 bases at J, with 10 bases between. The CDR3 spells CASSLALGGNYGYTF. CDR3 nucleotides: TGTGCCAGCAGCTTAGCGCTAGGAGGGAACTATGGCTACACCTTC.

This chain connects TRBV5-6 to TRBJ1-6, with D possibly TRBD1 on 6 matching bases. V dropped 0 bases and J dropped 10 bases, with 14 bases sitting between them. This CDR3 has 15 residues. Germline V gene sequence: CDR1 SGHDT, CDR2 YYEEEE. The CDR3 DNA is TGTGCCAGCAGCTTGGGTAGGACAGTCGGCTCACCCCTCCACTTT. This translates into CASSLGRTVGSPLHF.

The CDR3 sequence is CASSTTSSVEQFF. Here the CDR3 DNA reads TGTGCCAGTAGTACGACTAGTTCCGTTGAGCAGTTCTTC. The chain links TRBV19 to TRBJ2-1; D is perhaps TRBD2 (6 bases). CDR3 size: 13 residues. Germline V CDR1 and CDR2: LNHDA, SQIVND (reference sequence). Trimming removed 4 bases from V and 9 bases from J, with 13 bases in between.

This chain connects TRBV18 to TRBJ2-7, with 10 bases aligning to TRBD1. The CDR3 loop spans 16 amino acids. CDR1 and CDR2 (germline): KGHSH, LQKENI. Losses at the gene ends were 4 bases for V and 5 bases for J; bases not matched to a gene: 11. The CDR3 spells CASSQLPGQGKDEQYF. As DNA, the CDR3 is TGTGCCAGCTCACAATTACCGGGACAGGGGAAGGACGAGCAGTACTTC.

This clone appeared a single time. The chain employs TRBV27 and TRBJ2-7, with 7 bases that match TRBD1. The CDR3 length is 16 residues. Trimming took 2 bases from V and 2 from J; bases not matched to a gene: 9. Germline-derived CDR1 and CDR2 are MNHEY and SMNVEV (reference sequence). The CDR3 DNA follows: TGTGCCAGCAGTTTAGGTACCGGACAGGCTGCCTACGAGCAGTACTTC. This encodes CASSLGTGQAAYEQYF.

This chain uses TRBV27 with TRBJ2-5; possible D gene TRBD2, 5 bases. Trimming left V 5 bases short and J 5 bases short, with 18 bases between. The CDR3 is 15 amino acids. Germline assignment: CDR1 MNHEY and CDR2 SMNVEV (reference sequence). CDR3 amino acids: CASSVRGQIGETQYF. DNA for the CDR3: TGTGCCAGCAGTGTCAGAGGGCAGATAGGGGAGACCCAGTACTTC.